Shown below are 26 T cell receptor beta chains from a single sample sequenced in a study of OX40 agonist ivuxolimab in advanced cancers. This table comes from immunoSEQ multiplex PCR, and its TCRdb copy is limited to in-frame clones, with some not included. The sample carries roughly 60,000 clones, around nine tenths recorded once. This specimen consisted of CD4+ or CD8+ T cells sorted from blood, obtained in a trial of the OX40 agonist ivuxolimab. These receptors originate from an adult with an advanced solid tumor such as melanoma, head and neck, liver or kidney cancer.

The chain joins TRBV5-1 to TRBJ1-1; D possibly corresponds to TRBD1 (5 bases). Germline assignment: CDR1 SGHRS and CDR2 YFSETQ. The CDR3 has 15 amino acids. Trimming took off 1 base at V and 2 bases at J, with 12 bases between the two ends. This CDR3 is CASSLFGQGNTEAFF. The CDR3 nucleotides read TGCGCCAGCAGCTTGTTTGGACAAGGAAACACTGAAGCTTTCTTT.

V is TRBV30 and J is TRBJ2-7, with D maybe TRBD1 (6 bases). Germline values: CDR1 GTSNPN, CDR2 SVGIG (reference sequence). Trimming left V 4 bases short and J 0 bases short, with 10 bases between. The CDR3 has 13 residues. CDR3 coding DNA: TGTGCCTGGACAACAGGGAGCTCCTACGAGCAGTACTTC. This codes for CAWTTGSSYEQYF.

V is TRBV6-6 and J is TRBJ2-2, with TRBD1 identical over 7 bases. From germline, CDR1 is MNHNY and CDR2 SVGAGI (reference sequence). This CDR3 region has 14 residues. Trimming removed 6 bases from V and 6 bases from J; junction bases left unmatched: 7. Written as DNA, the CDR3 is TGTGCCAGCAGGGACCAGGGGGTCGCCGGGGAGCTGTTTTTT. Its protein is CASRDQGVAGELFF.

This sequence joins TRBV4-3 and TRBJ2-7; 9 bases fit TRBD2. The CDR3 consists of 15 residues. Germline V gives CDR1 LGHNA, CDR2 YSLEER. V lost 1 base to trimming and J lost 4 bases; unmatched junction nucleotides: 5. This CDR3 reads CASSQVSGSRYEQYF. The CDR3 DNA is TGCGCCAGCAGCCAAGTTAGCGGGAGTCGATACGAGCAGTACTTC.

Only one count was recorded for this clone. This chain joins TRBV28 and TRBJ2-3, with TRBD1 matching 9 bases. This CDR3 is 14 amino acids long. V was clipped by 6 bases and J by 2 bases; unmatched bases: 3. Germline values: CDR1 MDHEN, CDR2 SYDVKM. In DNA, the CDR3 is TGTGCCAGCAGGGGACAGGGCAACACAGATACGCAGTATTTT. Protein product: CASRGQGNTDTQYF.

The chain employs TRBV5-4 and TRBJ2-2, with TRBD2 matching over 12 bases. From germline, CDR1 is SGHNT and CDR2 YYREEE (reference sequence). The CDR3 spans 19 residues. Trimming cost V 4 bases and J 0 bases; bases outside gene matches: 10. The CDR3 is CASSTQLGLAGPNTGELFF. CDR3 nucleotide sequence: TGTGCCAGCAGCACCCAATTGGGACTAGCGGGTCCGAACACCGGGGAGCTGTTTTTT.

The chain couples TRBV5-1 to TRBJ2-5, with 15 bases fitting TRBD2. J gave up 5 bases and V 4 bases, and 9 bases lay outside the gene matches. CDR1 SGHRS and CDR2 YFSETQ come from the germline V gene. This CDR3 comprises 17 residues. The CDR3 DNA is TGCGCCAGCAGCATCCGGACTAGCGGGAGGGCCAGGGAGACCCAGTACTTC. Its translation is CASSIRTSGRARETQYF.

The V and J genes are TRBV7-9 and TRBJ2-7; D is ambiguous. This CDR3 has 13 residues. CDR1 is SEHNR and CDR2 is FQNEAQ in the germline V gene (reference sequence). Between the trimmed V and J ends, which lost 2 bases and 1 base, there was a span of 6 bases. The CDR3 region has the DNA TGTGCCAGCAGCTTAAGTAGTTCCTACGAGCAGTACTTC. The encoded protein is CASSLSSSYEQYF. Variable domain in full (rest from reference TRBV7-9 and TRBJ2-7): DTGVSQNPRHKITKRGQNVTFRCDPISEHNRLYWYRQTLGQGPEFLTYFQNEAQLEKSRLLSDRFSAERPKGSFSTLEIQRTEQGDSAMYLCASSLSSSYEQYFGPGTRLTVT.

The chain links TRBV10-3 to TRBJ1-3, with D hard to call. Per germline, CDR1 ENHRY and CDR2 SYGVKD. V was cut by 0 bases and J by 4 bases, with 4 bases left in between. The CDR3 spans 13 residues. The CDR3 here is CAISESVGNTIYF. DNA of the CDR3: TGTGCCATCAGTGAGTCGGTGGGAAACACCATATATTTT.

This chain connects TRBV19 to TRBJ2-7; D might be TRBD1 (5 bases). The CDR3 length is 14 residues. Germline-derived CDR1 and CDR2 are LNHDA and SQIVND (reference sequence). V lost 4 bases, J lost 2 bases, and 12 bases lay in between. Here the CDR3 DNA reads TGTGCCAGTAGTAAATCAGGGCAGACCTACGAGCAGTACTTC. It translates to CASSKSGQTYEQYF. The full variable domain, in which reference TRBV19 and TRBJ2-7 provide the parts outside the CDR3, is DGGITQSPKYLFRKEGQNVTLSCEQNLNHDAMYWYRQDPGQGLRLIYYSQIVNDFQKGDIAEGYSVSREKKESFPLTVTSAQKNPTAFYLCASSKSGQTYEQYFGPGTRLTVT.

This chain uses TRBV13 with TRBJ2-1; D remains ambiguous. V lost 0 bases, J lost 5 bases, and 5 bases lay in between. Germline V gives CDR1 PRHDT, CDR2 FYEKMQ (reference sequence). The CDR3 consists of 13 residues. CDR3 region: CASSLGRDNEQFF. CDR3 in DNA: TGTGCCAGCAGCTTAGGCCGGGACAATGAGCAGTTCTTC.

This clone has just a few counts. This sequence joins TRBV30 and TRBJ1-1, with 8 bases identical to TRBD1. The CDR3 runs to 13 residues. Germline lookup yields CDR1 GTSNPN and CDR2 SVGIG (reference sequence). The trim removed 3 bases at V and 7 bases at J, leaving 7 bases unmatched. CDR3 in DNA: TGTGCCTGGAGCTTTACCGGGACAGGTGAAGCTTTCTTT. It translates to CAWSFTGTGEAFF.

DNA of the CDR3: TGTGCCAGTACCCCGGACAACTCCTACGAGCAGTACTTC. Its protein is CASTPDNSYEQYF. The chain couples TRBV19 to TRBJ2-7, with D maybe TRBD1 (5 bases). The CDR3 runs 13 residues. Germline CDR1 reads LNHDA; CDR2 reads SQIVND (reference sequence). V shed 7 bases and J shed 0 bases, with 10 bases lying between them.

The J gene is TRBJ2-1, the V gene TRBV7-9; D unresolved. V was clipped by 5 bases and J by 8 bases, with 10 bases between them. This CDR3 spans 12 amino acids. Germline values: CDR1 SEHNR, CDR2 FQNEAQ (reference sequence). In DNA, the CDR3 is TGTGCCAGCAGCCCCCTTAGTTATGAGCAGTTCTTC. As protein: CASSPLSYEQFF.

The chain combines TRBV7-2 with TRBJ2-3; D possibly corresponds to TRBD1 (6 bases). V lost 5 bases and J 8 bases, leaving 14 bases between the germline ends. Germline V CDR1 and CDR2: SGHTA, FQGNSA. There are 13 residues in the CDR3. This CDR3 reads CASSLNLQGTQYF. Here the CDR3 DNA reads TGTGCCAGCAGCCTAAACTTACAGGGTACGCAGTATTTT. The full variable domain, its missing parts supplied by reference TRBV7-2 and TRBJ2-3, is GAGVSQSPSNKVTEKGKDVELRCDPISGHTALYWYRQSLGQGLEFLIYFQGNSAPDKSGLPSDRFSAERTGGSVSTLTIQRTQQEDSAVYLCASSLNLQGTQYFGPGTRLTVL.

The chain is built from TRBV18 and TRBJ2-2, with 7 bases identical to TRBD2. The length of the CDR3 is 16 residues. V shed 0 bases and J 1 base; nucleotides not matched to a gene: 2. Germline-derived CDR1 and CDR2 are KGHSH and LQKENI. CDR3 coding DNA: TGTGCCAGCTCACCACCGGGAGGGCTGAACACCGGGGAGCTGTTTTTT. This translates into CASSPPGGLNTGELFF.

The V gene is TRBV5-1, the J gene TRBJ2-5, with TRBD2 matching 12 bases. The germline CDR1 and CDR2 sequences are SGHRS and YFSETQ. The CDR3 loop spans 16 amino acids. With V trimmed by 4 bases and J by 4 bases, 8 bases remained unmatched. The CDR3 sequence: CASSGLAGGPRETQYF. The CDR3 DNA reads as TGCGCCAGCAGCGGGCTAGCGGGAGGGCCTAGAGAGACCCAGTACTTC.

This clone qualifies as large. This CDR3 is CASSESGGTEAFF. In DNA, the CDR3 is TGCGCCAGCAGTGAGTCAGGTGGCACTGAAGCTTTCTTT. This chain connects TRBV10-1 to TRBJ1-1; D ambiguous. The CDR3 sequence is 13 residues long. V shed 0 bases and J shed 4 bases, with 6 bases lying between them. Germline-derived CDR1 and CDR2 are WNHNN and SYGVQD (reference sequence).

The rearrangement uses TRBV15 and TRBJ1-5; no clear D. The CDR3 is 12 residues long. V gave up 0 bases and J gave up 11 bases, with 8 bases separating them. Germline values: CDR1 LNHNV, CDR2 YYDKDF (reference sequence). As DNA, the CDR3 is TGTGCCACCAGCAGAGAAAAGCTAGCCCAGCATTTT. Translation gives CATSREKLAQHF.

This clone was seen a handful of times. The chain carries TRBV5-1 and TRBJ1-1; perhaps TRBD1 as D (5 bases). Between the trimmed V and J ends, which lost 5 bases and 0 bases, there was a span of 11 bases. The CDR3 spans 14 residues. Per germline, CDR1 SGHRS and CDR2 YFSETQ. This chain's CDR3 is CASRTGDLNTEAFF. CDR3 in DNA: TGCGCCAGCAGAACGGGGGACCTGAACACTGAAGCTTTCTTT. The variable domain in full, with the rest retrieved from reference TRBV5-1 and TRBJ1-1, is KAGVTQTPRYLIKTRGQQVTLSCSPISGHRSVSWYQQTPGQGLQFLFEYFSETQRNKGNFPGRFSGRQFSNSRSEMNVSTLELGDSALYLCASRTGDLNTEAFFGQGTRLTVV.

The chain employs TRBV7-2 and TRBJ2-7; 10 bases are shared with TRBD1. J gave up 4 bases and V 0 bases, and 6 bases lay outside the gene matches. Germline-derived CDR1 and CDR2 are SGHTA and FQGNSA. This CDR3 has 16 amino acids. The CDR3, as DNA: TGTGCCAGCAGCTTAGCCTCAGACAGGGGGCGATACGAGCAGTACTTC. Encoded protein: CASSLASDRGRYEQYF. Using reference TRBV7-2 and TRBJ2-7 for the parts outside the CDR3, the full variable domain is GAGVSQSPSNKVTEKGKDVELRCDPISGHTALYWYRQSLGQGLEFLIYFQGNSAPDKSGLPSDRFSAERTGGSVSTLTIQRTQQEDSAVYLCASSLASDRGRYEQYFGPGTRLTVT.

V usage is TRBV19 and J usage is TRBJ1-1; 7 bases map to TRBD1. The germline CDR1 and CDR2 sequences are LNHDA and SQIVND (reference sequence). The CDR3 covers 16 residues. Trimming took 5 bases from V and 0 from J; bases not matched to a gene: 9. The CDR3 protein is CASSPYRGTLNTEAFF. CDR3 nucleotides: TGTGCCAGTAGTCCCTACAGGGGCACACTGAACACTGAAGCTTTCTTT.

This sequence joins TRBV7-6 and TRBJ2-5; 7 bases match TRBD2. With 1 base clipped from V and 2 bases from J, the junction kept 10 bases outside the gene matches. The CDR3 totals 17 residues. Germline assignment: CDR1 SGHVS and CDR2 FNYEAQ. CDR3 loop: CASSLGLGGLRQETQYF. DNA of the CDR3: TGTGCCAGCAGCTTAGGTCTTGGGGGACTACGGCAAGAGACCCAGTACTTC.

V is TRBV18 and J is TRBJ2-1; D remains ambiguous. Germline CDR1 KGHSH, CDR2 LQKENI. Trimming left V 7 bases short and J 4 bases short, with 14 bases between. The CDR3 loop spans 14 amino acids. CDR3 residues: CASFEGRGYNEQFF. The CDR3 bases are TGTGCCAGCTTCGAAGGGCGAGGATACAATGAGCAGTTCTTC.

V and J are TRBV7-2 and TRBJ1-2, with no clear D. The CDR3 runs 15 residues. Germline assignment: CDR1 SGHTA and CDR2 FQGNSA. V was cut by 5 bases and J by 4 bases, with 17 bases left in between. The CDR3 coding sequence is TGTGCCAGCAGCCTCGGCCCAGGCGACGGCTATGGCTACACCTTC. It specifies CASSLGPGDGYGYTF.

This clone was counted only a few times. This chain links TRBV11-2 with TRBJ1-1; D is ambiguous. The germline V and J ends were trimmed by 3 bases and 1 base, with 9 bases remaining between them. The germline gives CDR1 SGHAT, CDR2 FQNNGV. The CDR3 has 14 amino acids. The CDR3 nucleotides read TGTGCCAGCAGCTTGGGCGAGACGAACACTGAAGCTTTCTTT. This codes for CASSLGETNTEAFF.